The 9 T cell receptor beta chains reported below all come from one sample, sequenced in a study of cytotoxic CD8 clonotypes in ibrutinib-treated CLL. The repertoire was sequenced with immunoSEQ multiplex PCR; TCRdb's copy has only in-frame clones and lacks some. Of fewer than 20,000 clones in the sample, around two thirds were seen once. The source was PBMCs, collected after 12 months of ibrutinib treatment. These receptors all stem from a human donor with chronic lymphocytic leukemia.

This chain joins TRBV11-3 and TRBJ2-7; D gene unclear. Germline-derived CDR1 and CDR2 are SGHNT and YENEEA. This CDR3 is built from 11 residues. Trimming cost V 1 base and J 3 bases, with 1 base left between them. The CDR3, as DNA: TGTGCCAGCAGCTTAGTCTACGAGCAGTACTTC. This codes for CASSLVYEQYF.

This sequence joins TRBV19 and TRBJ1-5; the match to TRBD1 covers 9 bases. V lost 3 bases to trimming and J lost 3 bases; unmatched junction nucleotides: 6. Germline CDR1 reads LNHDA; CDR2 reads SQIVND (reference sequence). This CDR3 has 16 residues. The CDR3 DNA reads TGTGCCAGTAGTATCACCGGGACAGGGTACAATCAGCCCCAGCATTTT. It is translated as CASSITGTGYNQPQHF.

The rearrangement joins TRBV14 to TRBJ2-1, with a tentative D call TRBD1 (6 bases). V lost 3 bases to trimming and J lost 4 bases, with 10 bases between them. This CDR3 has 14 amino acids. CDR1 is SGHDN, CDR2 FVKESK, per germline. Written as DNA, the CDR3 is TGTGCCAGCAGCCAGACAGGTTTTTACAATGAGCAGTTCTTC. This encodes CASSQTGFYNEQFF.

The rearrangement links TRBV6-1 to TRBJ2-7; TRBD1 matches 8 bases. CDR3 length equals 14 residues. Germline loops: CDR1 MNHNS, CDR2 SASEGT. Trimming took 3 bases from V and 7 from J; bases not matched to a gene: 8. The CDR3 sequence: CASSDGQGSGEQYF. CDR3 sequence (DNA): TGTGCCAGCAGTGACGGACAGGGTTCGGGAGAGCAGTACTTC.

The chain couples TRBV5-4 to TRBJ2-7; D is possibly TRBD1 or TRBD2 (7 bases each). Germline CDR1 and CDR2: SGHNT and YYREEE (reference sequence). The ends were cut back, 3 bases at V and 6 bases at J, with 19 bases in the middle. The CDR3 has 15 amino acids. The DNA of the CDR3 is TGTGCCAGCAGCTCGGGGGGAATAGGGGGCTCCGAGCAGTACTTC. Its protein is CASSSGGIGGSEQYF. Supplemented by reference TRBV5-4 and TRBJ2-7, the full variable domain reads ETGVTQSPTHLIKTRGQQVTLRCSSQSGHNTVSWYQQALGQGPQFIFQYYREEENGRGNFPPRFSGLQFPNYSSELNVNALELDDSALYLCASSSGGIGGSEQYFGPGTRLTVT.

The V gene is TRBV5-1, the J gene TRBJ2-3; 7 bases match TRBD1. The CDR3 runs to 15 residues. Trimming cost V 2 bases and J 0 bases; bases outside gene matches: 3. CDR1 SGHRS and CDR2 YFSETQ come from the germline V gene. The CDR3 DNA reads TGCGCCAGCAGCTTACAGGGGCGAAGCACAGATACGCAGTATTTT. It is translated as CASSLQGRSTDTQYF.

V usage is TRBV30 and J usage is TRBJ1-4, with a weak D call TRBD1 (5 bases). Germline V gives CDR1 GTSNPN, CDR2 SVGIG (reference sequence). This CDR3 spans 12 amino acids. The ends were cut back, 5 bases at V and 4 bases at J, with 8 bases in the middle. The CDR3 reads CAWGGNNEKLFF. DNA of the CDR3: TGTGCCTGGGGGGGGAATAATGAAAAACTGTTTTTT.

CDR3 region: CASRGLYTQYF. CDR3 DNA: TGTGCCAGCAGAGGACTGTATACGCAGTATTTT. V and J are TRBV6-5 and TRBJ2-3; possible D gene TRBD2, 5 bases. The germline gives CDR1 MNHEY, CDR2 SVGAGI. The CDR3 length is 11 residues. V lost 6 bases and J 7 bases, leaving 8 bases between the germline ends.

The chain links TRBV28 to TRBJ2-1; D may match TRBD1 or TRBD2 (5 bases each). Trimming pared 7 bases from V and 4 bases from J, leaving 14 bases between. The CDR3 is made up of 14 amino acids. Germline CDR1 reads MDHEN; CDR2 reads SYDVKM. The CDR3 coding sequence is TGTGCCAGCAAAGTGGGGGACCAATACAATGAGCAGTTCTTC. Translating it yields CASKVGDQYNEQFF.